Ten or more counts support the clone carrying this T cell receptor beta chain. The V segment lost 1 base and the J segment 3 bases; nucleotides outside the gene matches: 3. The CDR3 loop spans 15 amino acids. Per the germline V gene, CDR1 is SGHDT and CDR2 is YYEEEE. One entry per CDR3 protein results from TCRdb running MiXCR on the RT-PCR reads. This table has about 680,000 distinct CDR3 sequences, around 14% appearing once. The TCR sequence derives from a female donor in good health, serving as a healthy control. The specimen sequenced was memory CD4+ T cells from blood. V is TRBV5-6 and J is TRBJ2-5; 10 bases map to TRBD1. This CDR3 is CASSLPGQGKETQYF. The CDR3 DNA is TGTGCCAGCAGCTTGCCGGGACAGGGGAAAGAGACCCAGTACTTC.